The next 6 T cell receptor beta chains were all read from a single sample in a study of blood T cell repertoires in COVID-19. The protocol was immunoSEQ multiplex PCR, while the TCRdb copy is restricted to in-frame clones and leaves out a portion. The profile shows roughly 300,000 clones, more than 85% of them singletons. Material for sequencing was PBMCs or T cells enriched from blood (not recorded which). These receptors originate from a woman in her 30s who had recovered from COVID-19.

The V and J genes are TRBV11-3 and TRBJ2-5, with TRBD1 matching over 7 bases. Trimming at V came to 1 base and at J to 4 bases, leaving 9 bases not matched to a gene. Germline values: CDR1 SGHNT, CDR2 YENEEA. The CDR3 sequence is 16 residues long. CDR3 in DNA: TGTGCCAGCAGCTTAGGCAACAGGGGTCGCCCAGAGACCCAGTACTTC. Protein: CASSLGNRGRPETQYF.

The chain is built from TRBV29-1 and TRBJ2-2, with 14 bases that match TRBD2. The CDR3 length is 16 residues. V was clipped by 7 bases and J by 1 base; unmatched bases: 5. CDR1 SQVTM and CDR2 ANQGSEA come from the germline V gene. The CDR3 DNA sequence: TGCAGCGCCAGGACTAGCGGGGGGCTGAACACCGGGGAGCTGTTTTTT. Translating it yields CSARTSGGLNTGELFF.

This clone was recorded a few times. CDR3 bases: TGTGCCAGCAGTGAACGAGGGGGATACACTGAAGCTTTCTTT. This sequence encodes CASSERGGYTEAFF. V gene TRBV6-1 combines with J gene TRBJ1-1, with D tentatively TRBD1 (6 bases). Germline CDR1 and CDR2: MNHNS and SASEGT. V lost 2 bases, J lost 3 bases, and 10 bases lay in between. This CDR3 is built from 14 residues.

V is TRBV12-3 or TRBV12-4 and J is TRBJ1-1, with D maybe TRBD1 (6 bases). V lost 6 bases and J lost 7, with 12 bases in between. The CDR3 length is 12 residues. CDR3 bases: TGTGCCAGCAGCGGGGGGCTGGGTGAAGCTTTCTTT. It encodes CASSGGLGEAFF.

CDR3 loop: CASSKRQGPSYEQYF. The CDR3 DNA reads TGTGCCAGCAGTAAACGACAGGGCCCATCCTACGAGCAGTACTTC. The rearrangement links TRBV6-6 to TRBJ2-7; TRBD1 aligns across 7 bases. Germline lookup yields CDR1 MNHNY and CDR2 SVGAGI (reference sequence). The length of the CDR3 is 15 residues. V trimming: 5 bases; J trimming: 1 base; junction bases outside the gene matches: 8.

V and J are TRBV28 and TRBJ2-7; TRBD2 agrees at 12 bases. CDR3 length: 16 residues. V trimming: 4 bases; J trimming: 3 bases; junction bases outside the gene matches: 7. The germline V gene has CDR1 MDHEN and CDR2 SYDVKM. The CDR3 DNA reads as TGTGCCAGCAGTTCGACTAGCGGGAGACTGAACTACGAGCAGTACTTC. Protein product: CASSSTSGRLNYEQYF.